This is a list of T cell receptor beta chains from one sample in a study of PD-1 blockade in classical Hodgkin lymphoma. This table comes from immunoSEQ multiplex PCR, and its TCRdb copy is limited to in-frame clones, with some not included. The sample carries about 46,000 clones, over 70% recorded once. The material sequenced was peripheral blood mononuclear cells (PBMCs), taken before the second cycle of nivolumab. Every receptor here comes from a human donor with classical Hodgkin lymphoma. Each CDR3 is given with its conserved first and last residue. Fields, in order: V gene, clone size, D gene, J gene, CDR3 DNA, CDR3 protein. D genes are given only for firm matches. Only some rows state a clone size, as once, few, many or a class for expanded clones.

>TRBV7-2|NA|NA|TRBJ1-2
TGTGCCAGCAGCTTAAGGGGTGGGGGCTACACCTTC
CASSLRGGGYTF
>TRBV10-3|NA|TRBD1|TRBJ1-2
TGTGCCATCAGTGAGTCACAGGGGCTCTATGGCTACACCTTC
CAISESQGLYGYTF
>TRBV18|NA|NA|TRBJ2-4
TGTGCCAGCTCACCAGGGGGATACATTCAGTACTTC
CASSPGGYIQYF
>TRBV30|NA|NA|TRBJ1-1
TGTGCCTGGAGCCGACATGAAGGGACTGAAGCTTTCTTT
CAWSRHEGTEAFF
>TRBV5-1|NA|TRBD1|TRBJ2-2
TGCGCCAGCAGCTTGGATGTTCCGGGACAGGGGGCAGTCGGGGAGCTGTTTTTT
CASSLDVPGQGAVGELFF
>TRBV4-1|NA|NA|TRBJ2-3
TGCGCCAGCAGCCAAGATCCCTGGGGGCGAAGCACAGATACGCAGTATTTT
CASSQDPWGRSTDTQYF
>TRBV5-4|NA|TRBD1|TRBJ2-7
TGTGCCAGCAGCTTGGGGCCGGGACAGGGTACTTCCTACGAGCAGTACTTC
CASSLGPGQGTSYEQYF
>TRBV6-5|few|NA|TRBJ2-3
TGTGCCAGCCAAGCAGCGTACACGCAGTATTTT
CASQAAYTQYF
>TRBV27|NA|TRBD1|TRBJ1-2
TGTGCCAGCAGTTCGACAGGGGATGAAGGATCTAACTATGGCTACACCTTC
CASSSTGDEGSNYGYTF
>TRBV6-1|once|NA|TRBJ1-5
TGTGCCAGCAGTGAAGATCGGGCAGGGCGAAATACTAATCAGCCCCAGCATTTT
CASSEDRAGRNTNQPQHF
>TRBV5-1|NA|TRBD1|TRBJ2-2
TGCGCCAGCAGCTTGGGACAGGGTGACACCGGGGAGCTGTTTTTT
CASSLGQGDTGELFF
>TRBV19|NA|TRBD1|TRBJ2-7
TGTGCCAGTAGCAATAGGGGGCCGGGCGAGCAGTACTTC
CASSNRGPGEQYF
>TRBV7-2|NA|TRBD2|TRBJ2-5
TGTGCCAGCAGCTGGACCGGGACTAGCGGGAGAGAGACCCAGTACTTC
CASSWTGTSGRETQYF
>TRBV2|NA|NA|TRBJ1-1
TGTGCCAGCACCTTGGGCGTGAACACTGAAGCTTTCTTT
CASTLGVNTEAFF
>TRBV5-6|NA|NA|TRBJ2-5
TGTGCCAGCAGCTTCGGGGAGACCCAGTACTTC
CASSFGETQYF
>TRBV5-4|once|TRBD1|TRBJ2-1
TGTGCCAGCAGCTCCGGGACAGGGATATGGGATGAGCAGTTCTTC
CASSSGTGIWDEQFF
>TRBV11-2|NA|NA|TRBJ2-1
TGTGCCAGCAGCTTAGATCGTGGGACTTATGAGCAGTTCTTC
CASSLDRGTYEQFF
>TRBV7-2|NA|NA|TRBJ1-2
TGTGCCAGCAGCTTAGGGTCGTGGGCAGAGACCTACACCTTC
CASSLGSWAETYTF
>TRBV2|NA|NA|TRBJ2-1
TGTGCCAGCAGCCCTCTAGCGCAACCAAGGGATGAGCAGTTCTTC
CASSPLAQPRDEQFF
>TRBV7-6|NA|NA|TRBJ2-7
TGTGCCAGCAGCTTTGCGGGGTCCGAGCAGTACTTC
CASSFAGSEQYF
>TRBV7-9|NA|NA|TRBJ1-1
TGTGCCAGCAGCTTAGGCAGGGCCTTGAACACTGAAGCTTTCTTT
CASSLGRALNTEAFF
>TRBV7-3|once|NA|TRBJ1-1
TGTGCCAGCAGCTTACAGGGGAACACTGAAGCTTTCTTT
CASSLQGNTEAFF
>TRBV11-3|few|TRBD1|TRBJ2-2
TGTGCCAGCAGCCTGGGACAGGGGGGACCCGGGGAGCTGTTTTTT
CASSLGQGGPGELFF
>TRBV6-5|NA|NA|TRBJ1-5
TGTGCCAGCGGGGCCCATGTGGACCAGCCCCAGCATTTT
CASGAHVDQPQHF
>TRBV9|NA|NA|TRBJ2-1
TGTGCCAGCAGCGCAGGGACTCTGGGTAACAATGAGCAGTTCTTC
CASSAGTLGNNEQFF
>TRBV10-3|NA|NA|TRBJ1-2
TGTGCCATCAGTGCTCTGGGGACCCTTACTAACTATGGCTACACCTTC
CAISALGTLTNYGYTF